The 12 T cell receptor beta chains listed next were all sequenced from one sample in a study of T cell responses to AZD1222 COVID-19 vaccine. Clones were read by immunoSEQ multiplex PCR, and TCRdb kept only the in-frame ones, dropping some. The sample yields approximately 130,000 clones, approximately 93% seen once. This specimen was peripheral blood, taken on day 0 of AZD1222 vaccination. The origin of the receptors is an adult in good health.

The V call is TRBV7-9, the J call TRBJ2-6; D possibly corresponds to TRBD2 (6 bases). Germline loops: CDR1 SEHNR, CDR2 FQNEAQ (reference sequence). CDR3 length equals 19 residues. V lost 5 bases, J lost 0 bases, and 20 bases lay in between. The CDR3 coding sequence is TGTGCCAGCAGCCCCACCCTTGGGGACGGGAGCTCTGGGGCCAACGTCCTGACTTTC. Amino acid sequence: CASSPTLGDGSSGANVLTF.

The chain employs TRBV6-4 and TRBJ2-3, with TRBD1 as a possible D gene (6 bases). V lost 5 bases and J lost 2, with 17 bases in between. Germline loops: CDR1 MRHNA, CDR2 SNTAGT. The CDR3 contains 16 residues. CDR3 loop: CASSMGAQPHTDTQYF. In nucleotides, the CDR3 is TGTGCCAGCAGTATGGGGGCCCAACCACACACAGATACGCAGTATTTT.

The V and J genes are TRBV30 and TRBJ1-1; 7 nucleotides line up with TRBD1. Looked up from germline, CDR1 is GTSNPN and CDR2 is SVGIG (reference sequence). V was clipped by 0 bases and J by 2 bases; unmatched bases: 6. CDR3 length equals 15 residues. CDR3 nucleotide sequence: TGTGCCTGGAGTGTAAAAGGGACAGCAAACACTGAAGCTTTCTTT. Translating gives CAWSVKGTANTEAFF.

The chain recombines TRBV7-2 with TRBJ2-2, with a tentative D call TRBD1 (6 bases). CDR1 is SGHTA and CDR2 is FQGNSA in the germline V gene. V gave up 1 base and J gave up 1 base, with 10 bases separating them. The CDR3 runs to 16 residues. The CDR3 loop reads CASSLVGRGNTGELFF. DNA of the CDR3: TGTGCCAGCAGCTTAGTTGGCAGGGGGAACACCGGGGAGCTGTTTTTT.

This clone came up once. The gene calls are TRBV3-1 (or the pseudogene TRBV3-2) and TRBJ2-5; D unclear. The CDR3 covers 14 residues. The germline V and J ends were trimmed by 1 base and 9 bases, with 15 bases remaining between them. Germline CDR1 LGHDT, CDR2 YNNKEL (reference sequence). The CDR3 reads CASSQGIGNTAQYF. Here the CDR3 DNA reads TGTGCCAGCAGCCAAGGGATAGGGAATACGGCCCAGTACTTC.

This chain links TRBV28 with TRBJ1-2, with TRBD1 matching 10 bases. This CDR3 comprises 15 residues. V dropped 6 bases and J dropped 7; count of bases not matched to a gene: 11. The germline gives CDR1 MDHEN, CDR2 SYDVKM. The CDR3 is CASSPRDRGSSGYTF. In DNA form, the CDR3 reads TGTGCCAGCAGCCCCCGGGACAGGGGAAGTAGTGGCTACACCTTC.

V is TRBV5-1 and J is TRBJ1-6; TRBD1 matches at 8 bases. Unmatched junction bases numbered 4, after V lost 2 bases and J lost 9 bases. The CDR3 spans 14 residues. Germline-derived CDR1 and CDR2 are SGHRS and YFSETQ. The CDR3 DNA sequence: TGCGCCAGCAGCTTAGGACAGGGAATTTCACCCCTCCACTTT. It specifies CASSLGQGISPLHF.

This rearrangement joins TRBV10-3 to TRBJ2-7; 10 nucleotides agree with TRBD2. This CDR3 region has 18 residues. Trimming cost V 0 bases and J 7 bases; bases outside gene matches: 15. Germline CDR1 is ENHRY and CDR2 is SYGVKD. The CDR3 loop reads CAISESKSSGSFVKEQYF. As DNA, the CDR3 is TGTGCCATCAGTGAGTCGAAGTCTAGCGGGAGTTTCGTGAAAGAGCAGTACTTC.

The J gene is TRBJ2-1, the V gene TRBV28; D perhaps matches TRBD2 (7 bases). With 7 bases removed from V and 3 bases from J, the gap between germline ends came to 13 bases. The CDR3 has 14 residues. In germline, CDR1 is MDHEN, CDR2 SYDVKM. In DNA form, the CDR3 reads TGTGCCAGCACCTCGCGGGGGCTCTACAATGAGCAGTTCTTC. Amino acid sequence: CASTSRGLYNEQFF.

This chain links TRBV28 with TRBJ2-7; 9 bases agree with TRBD2. CDR3 length equals 17 residues. After removal of 8 bases from V and 7 bases from J, the junction contained 21 bases not matched to a gene. Germline CDR1 and CDR2: MDHEN and SYDVKM. CDR3: CASPPAGSSGSAREQYF. CDR3 DNA sequence: TGTGCCAGCCCACCGGCCGGTAGTAGCGGGAGCGCACGGGAGCAGTACTTC.

The chain uses TRBV27 and TRBJ2-1; D is ambiguous. CDR3 length: 13 amino acids. CDR1 is MNHEY, CDR2 SMNVEV, per germline (reference sequence). V was shortened by 1 base and J by 4 bases, with 5 bases between the two germline ends. The CDR3 protein is CASSLWGYNEQFF. As DNA, the CDR3 is TGTGCCAGCAGTTTATGGGGATACAATGAGCAGTTCTTC.

The chain recombines TRBV28 with TRBJ2-5, with 9 positions matching TRBD2. This CDR3 is built from 16 residues. J was trimmed by 4 bases and V by 5 bases; bases with no gene match: 11. The V gene's germline CDR1 is MDHEN and CDR2 SYDVKM. CDR3 protein: CASSPILTSGLETQYF. CDR3 sequence (DNA): TGTGCCAGCAGTCCGATCCTTACTAGCGGGCTAGAGACCCAGTACTTC.